The clone carrying this T cell receptor beta chain came up many times. Its antigen is currently unknown. Hyperthyroidism of Graves' type that showed no ophthalmopathy progression within 18 months was stable. Not enrolled were patients with uncontrolled infection, other autoimmune disease, pregnancy or lactation. Diagnoses rested on clinical symptoms, serum thyroxine and TRAb, thyroid ultrasound and orbital computed tomography. Amplification of TCR beta CDR3 regions used RNA as the template. The TCR CDR3 first-round RT-PCR relied on the HTBI primer set. One entry per CDR3 protein, called by TCRdb with MiXCR from the multiplex PCR reads. The sample shows 340,000 or so distinct CDR3 sequences, over 15% of them seen only once. This CDR3 has 13 residues. Germline lookup yields CDR1 SGHAT and CDR2 FQNNGV. V was pared by 0 bases and J by 9 bases, with 11 bases between. The record originates from a study of T cells in Graves' hyperthyroidism and ophthalmopathy.

Findings of the study overall: A model built on 13 V-J features separated ophthalmopathy from stable hyperthyroidism.

The J gene is TRBJ1-1, the V gene TRBV11-2; possibly TRBD1 for D (6 bases). The sequence was collected from a woman between 50 and 59 years old with Graves' hyperthyroidism. Sequenced material: blood. CDR3 loop: CASSLDPGQKAFF. CDR3 bases: TGTGCCAGCAGCTTAGATCCCGGACAGAAAGCTTTCTTT. Using reference TRBV11-2 and TRBJ1-1 for the parts outside the CDR3, the full variable domain is EAGVAQSPRYKIIEKRQSVAFWCNPISGHATLYWYQQILGQGPKLLIQFQNNGVVDDSQLPKDRFSAERLKGVDSTLKIQPAKLEDSAVYLCASSLDPGQKAFFGQGTRLTVV.